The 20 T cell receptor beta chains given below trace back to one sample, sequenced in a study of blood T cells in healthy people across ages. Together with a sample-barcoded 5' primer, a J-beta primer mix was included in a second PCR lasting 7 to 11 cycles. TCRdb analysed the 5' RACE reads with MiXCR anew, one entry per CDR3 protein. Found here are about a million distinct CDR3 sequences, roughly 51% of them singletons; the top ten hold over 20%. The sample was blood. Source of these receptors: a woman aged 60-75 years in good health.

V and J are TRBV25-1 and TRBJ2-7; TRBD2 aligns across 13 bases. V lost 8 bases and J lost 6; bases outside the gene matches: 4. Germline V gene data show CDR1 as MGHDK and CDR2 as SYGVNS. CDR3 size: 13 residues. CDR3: CASGTSGIGEQYF. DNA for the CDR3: TGTGCCAGCGGGACTAGCGGGATCGGCGAGCAGTACTTC.

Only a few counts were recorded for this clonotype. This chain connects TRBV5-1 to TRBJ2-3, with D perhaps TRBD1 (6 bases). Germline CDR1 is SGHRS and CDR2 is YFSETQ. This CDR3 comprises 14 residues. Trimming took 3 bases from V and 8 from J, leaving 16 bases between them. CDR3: CASSSLEKGVTQYF. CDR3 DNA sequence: TGCGCCAGCAGCTCGCTCGAGAAGGGGGTTACGCAGTATTTT.

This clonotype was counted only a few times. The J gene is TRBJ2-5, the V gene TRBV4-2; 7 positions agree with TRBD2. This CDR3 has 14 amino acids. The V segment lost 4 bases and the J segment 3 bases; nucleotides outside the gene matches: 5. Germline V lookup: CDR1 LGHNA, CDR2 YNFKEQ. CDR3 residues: CASSPLLAEETQYF. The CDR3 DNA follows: TGTGCCAGCAGCCCCCTTCTAGCGGAAGAGACCCAGTACTTC.

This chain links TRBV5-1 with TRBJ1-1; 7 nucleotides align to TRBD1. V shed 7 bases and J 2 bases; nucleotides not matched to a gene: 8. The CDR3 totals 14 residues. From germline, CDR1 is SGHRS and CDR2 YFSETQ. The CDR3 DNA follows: TGCGCCAGCGGCAGCGACAGGGTAAACACTGAAGCTTTCTTT. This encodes CASGSDRVNTEAFF. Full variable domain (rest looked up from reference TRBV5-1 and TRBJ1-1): KAGVTQTPRYLIKTRGQQVTLSCSPISGHRSVSWYQQTPGQGLQFLFEYFSETQRNKGNFPGRFSGRQFSNSRSEMNVSTLELGDSALYLCASGSDRVNTEAFFGQGTRLTVV.

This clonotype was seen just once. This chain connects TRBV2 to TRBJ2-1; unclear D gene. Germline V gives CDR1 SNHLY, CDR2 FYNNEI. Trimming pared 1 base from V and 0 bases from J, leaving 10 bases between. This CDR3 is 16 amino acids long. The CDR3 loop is CASSEESLSSYNEQFF. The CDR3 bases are TGTGCCAGCAGTGAAGAGTCGTTAAGCTCCTACAATGAGCAGTTCTTC.

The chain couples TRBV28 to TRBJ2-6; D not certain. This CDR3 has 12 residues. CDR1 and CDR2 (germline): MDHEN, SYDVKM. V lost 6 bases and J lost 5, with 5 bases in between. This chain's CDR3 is CASRARANVLTF. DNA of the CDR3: TGTGCCAGCAGGGCCCGGGCCAACGTCCTGACTTTC.

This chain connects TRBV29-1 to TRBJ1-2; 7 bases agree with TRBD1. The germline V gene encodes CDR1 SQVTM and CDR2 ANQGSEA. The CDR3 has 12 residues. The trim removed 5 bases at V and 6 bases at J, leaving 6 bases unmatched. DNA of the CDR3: TGCAGCGTTACCAGGGGGTCAGATGGCTACACCTTC. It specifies CSVTRGSDGYTF.

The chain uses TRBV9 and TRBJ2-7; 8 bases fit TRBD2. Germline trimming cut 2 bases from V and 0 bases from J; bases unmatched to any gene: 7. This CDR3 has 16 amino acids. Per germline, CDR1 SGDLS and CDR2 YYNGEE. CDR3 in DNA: TGTGCCAGCAGCGTTACTAGCGGAGCTCGCTCCTACGAGCAGTACTTC. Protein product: CASSVTSGARSYEQYF.

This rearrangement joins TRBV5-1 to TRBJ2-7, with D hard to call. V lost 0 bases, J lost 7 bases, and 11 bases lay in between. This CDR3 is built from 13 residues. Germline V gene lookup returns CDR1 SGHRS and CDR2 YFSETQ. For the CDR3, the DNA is TGCGCCAGCAGCTTGGGAGGCCAACTTGAGCAGTACTTC. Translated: CASSLGGQLEQYF.

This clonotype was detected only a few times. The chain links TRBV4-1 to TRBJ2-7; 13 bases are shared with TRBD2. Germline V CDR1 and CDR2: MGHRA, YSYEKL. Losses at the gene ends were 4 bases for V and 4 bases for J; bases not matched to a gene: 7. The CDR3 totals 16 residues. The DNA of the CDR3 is TGCGCCAGCAGCCCAGCCCCGGGACTAGCGGGATACGAGCAGTACTTC. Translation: CASSPAPGLAGYEQYF.

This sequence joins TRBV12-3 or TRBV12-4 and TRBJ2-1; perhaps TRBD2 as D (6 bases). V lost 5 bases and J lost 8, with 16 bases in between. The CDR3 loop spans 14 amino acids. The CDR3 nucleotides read TGTGCCAGCAGTACGTGGAGGGGCCGGGATGAGCAGTTCTTC. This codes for CASSTWRGRDEQFF.

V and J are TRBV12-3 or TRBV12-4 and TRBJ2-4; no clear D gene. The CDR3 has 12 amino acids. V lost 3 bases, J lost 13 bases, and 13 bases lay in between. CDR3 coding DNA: TGTGCCAGCAGTTTTAGGCCCTCTGAGCAGTACTTC. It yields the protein CASSFRPSEQYF.

The chain's CDR3 is CASSLGQAGHNEELFF. CDR3 nucleotides: TGTGCCAGCAGCTTAGGACAGGCGGGACATAATGAGGAACTGTTTTTT. The genes are TRBV7-2 and TRBJ1-4, with D possibly being TRBD1 (6 bases). CDR3 length: 16 amino acids. CDR1 and CDR2 (germline): SGHTA, FQGNSA. With 1 base removed from V and 12 bases from J, the gap between germline ends came to 21 bases.

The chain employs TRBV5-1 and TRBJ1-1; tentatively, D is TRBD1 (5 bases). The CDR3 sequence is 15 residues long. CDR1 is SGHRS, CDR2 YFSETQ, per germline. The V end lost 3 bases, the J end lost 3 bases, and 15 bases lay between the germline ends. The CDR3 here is CASSSWGAGDTEAFF. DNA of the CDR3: TGCGCCAGCAGCTCCTGGGGAGCGGGGGACACTGAAGCTTTCTTT.

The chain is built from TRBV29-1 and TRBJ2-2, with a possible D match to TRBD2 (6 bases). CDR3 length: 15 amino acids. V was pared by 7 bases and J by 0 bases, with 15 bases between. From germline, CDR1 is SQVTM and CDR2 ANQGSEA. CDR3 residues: CSASKRGTNTGELFF. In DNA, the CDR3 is TGCAGCGCTTCTAAACGGGGGACGAACACCGGGGAGCTGTTTTTT.

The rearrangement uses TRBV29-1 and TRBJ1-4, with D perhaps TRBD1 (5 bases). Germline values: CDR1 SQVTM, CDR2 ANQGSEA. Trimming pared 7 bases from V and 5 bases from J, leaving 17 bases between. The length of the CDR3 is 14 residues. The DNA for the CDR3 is TGCAGCGCCGCCTTCGTGGGGCGGAATGAAAAACTGTTTTTT. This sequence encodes CSAAFVGRNEKLFF.

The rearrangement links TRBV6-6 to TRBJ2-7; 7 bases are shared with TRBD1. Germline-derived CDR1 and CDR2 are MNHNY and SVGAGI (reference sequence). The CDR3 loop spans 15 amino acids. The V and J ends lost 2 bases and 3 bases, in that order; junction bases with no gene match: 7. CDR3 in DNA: TGTGCCAGCAGTTACACCGGGACAGCCGGCTACGAGCAGTACTTC. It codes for CASSYTGTAGYEQYF.

CDR3 in DNA: TGCAGTGCTAGAGATCCCGGACCCCCGAGTGAGTCGTACTTC. Amino acid sequence: CSARDPGPPSESYF. V usage is TRBV20-1 and J usage is TRBJ2-7; D remains unclear. Germline values: CDR1 DFQATT, CDR2 SNEGSKA (reference sequence). V gave up 0 bases and J gave up 12 bases, with 21 bases separating them. This CDR3 spans 14 amino acids.

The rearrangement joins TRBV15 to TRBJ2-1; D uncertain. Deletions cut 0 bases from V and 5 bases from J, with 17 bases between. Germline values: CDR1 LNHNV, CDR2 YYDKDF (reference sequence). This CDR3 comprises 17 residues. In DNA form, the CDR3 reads TGTGCCACCAGCAGAGATAGGTCAAGATTGCCGAACAATGAGCAGTTCTTC. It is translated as CATSRDRSRLPNNEQFF.

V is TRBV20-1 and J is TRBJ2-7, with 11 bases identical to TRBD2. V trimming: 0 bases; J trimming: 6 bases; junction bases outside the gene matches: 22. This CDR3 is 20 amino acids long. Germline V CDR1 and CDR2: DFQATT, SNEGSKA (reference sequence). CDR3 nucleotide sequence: TGCAGTGCTAGAGATTACTTGGCGCTAGCGGGAGGCCGGGCCGGCTTCGAGCAGTACTTC. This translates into CSARDYLALAGGRAGFEQYF.